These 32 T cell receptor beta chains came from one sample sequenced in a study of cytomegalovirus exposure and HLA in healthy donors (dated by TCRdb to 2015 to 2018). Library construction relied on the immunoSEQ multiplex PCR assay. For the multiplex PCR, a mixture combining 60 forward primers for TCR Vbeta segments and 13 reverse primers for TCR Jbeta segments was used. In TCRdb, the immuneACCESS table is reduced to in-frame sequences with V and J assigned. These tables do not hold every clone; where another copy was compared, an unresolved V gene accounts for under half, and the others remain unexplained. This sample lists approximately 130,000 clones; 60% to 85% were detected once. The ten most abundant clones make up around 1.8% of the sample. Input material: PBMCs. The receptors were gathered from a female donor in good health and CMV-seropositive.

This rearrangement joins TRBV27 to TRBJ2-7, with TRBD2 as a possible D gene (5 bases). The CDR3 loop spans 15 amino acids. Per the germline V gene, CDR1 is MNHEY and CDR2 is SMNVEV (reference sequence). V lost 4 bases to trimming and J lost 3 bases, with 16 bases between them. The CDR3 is CASSYSRAVNYEQYF. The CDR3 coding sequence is TGTGCCAGCAGTTATAGTAGAGCGGTTAACTACGAGCAGTACTTC.

DNA for the CDR3: TGTGCCAGCAGCCCGCTGACGGAGGACTACACCTTC. Protein product: CASSPLTEDYTF. V is TRBV7-9 and J is TRBJ1-2; D not resolved. Germline V CDR1 and CDR2: SEHNR, FQNEAQ (reference sequence). The CDR3 runs to 12 residues. Trimming removed 5 bases at V and 10 bases at J, with 14 bases between.

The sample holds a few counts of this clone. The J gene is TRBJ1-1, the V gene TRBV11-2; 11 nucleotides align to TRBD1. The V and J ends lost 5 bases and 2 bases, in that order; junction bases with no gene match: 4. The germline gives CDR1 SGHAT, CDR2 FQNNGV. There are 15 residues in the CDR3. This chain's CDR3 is CASSKRTGGNTEAFF. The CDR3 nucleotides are TGTGCCAGCAGCAAGAGGACAGGGGGCAACACTGAAGCTTTCTTT.

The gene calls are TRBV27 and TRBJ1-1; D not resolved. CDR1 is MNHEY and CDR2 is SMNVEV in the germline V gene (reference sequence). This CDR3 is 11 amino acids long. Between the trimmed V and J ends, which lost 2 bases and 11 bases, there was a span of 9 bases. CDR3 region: CASSLGGRAFF. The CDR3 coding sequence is TGTGCCAGCAGTTTAGGAGGCCGGGCTTTCTTT.

The CDR3: CASSPNPGLGLGDEQFF. In DNA form, the CDR3 reads TGCGCCAGCAGCCCAAACCCGGGACTGGGTTTGGGCGATGAGCAGTTCTTC. V usage is TRBV5-1 and J usage is TRBJ2-1, with D perhaps matching TRBD2 (6 bases). V lost 4 bases, J lost 8 bases, and 25 bases lay in between. The V gene's germline CDR1 is SGHRS and CDR2 YFSETQ. This CDR3 comprises 17 residues.

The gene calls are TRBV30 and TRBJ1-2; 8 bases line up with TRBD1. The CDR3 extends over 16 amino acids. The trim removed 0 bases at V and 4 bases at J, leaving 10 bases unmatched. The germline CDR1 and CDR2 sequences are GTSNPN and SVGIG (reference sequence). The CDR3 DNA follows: TGTGCCTGGAGTGTATACCGGACAGGGAAGATCTATGGCTACACCTTC. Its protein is CAWSVYRTGKIYGYTF.

This chain's CDR3 is CAWSALWGQGAEQYF. CDR3 in DNA: TGTGCCTGGAGTGCTCTCTGGGGACAGGGAGCCGAGCAGTACTTC. The chain joins TRBV30 to TRBJ2-7; 9 nucleotides match TRBD1. The CDR3 loop spans 15 amino acids. V was clipped by 1 base and J by 6 bases; unmatched bases: 10. Germline lookup yields CDR1 GTSNPN and CDR2 SVGIG (reference sequence).

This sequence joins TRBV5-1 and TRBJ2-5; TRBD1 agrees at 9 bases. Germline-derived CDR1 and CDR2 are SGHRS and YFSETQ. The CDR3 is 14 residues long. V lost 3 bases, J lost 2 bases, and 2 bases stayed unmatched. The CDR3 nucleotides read TGCGCCAGCAGCTGGGACAGGGTTCAAGAGACCCAGTACTTC. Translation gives CASSWDRVQETQYF.

The CDR3: CAPAHGDTQYF. In DNA, the CDR3 is TGTGCCCCAGCACACGGGGATACGCAGTATTTT. J is TRBJ2-3 and V is TRBV6-4, with D unclear. V lost 11 bases to trimming and J lost 6 bases, with 12 bases between them. Germline V lookup: CDR1 MRHNA, CDR2 SNTAGT. The CDR3 covers 11 residues.

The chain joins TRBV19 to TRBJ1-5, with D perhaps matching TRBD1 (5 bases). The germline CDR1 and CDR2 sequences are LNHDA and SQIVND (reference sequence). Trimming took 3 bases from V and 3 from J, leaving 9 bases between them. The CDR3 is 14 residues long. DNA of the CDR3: TGTGCCAGTAGTATGGGCAGGGCCAATCAGCCCCAGCATTTT. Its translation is CASSMGRANQPQHF.

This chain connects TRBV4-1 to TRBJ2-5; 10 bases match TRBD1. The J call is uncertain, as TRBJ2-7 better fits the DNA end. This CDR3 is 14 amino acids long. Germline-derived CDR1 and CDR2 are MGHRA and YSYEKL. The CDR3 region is CASSPGQGTYEQYF. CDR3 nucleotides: TGCGCCAGCAGCCCGGGACAGGGGACCTACGAGCAGTACTTC.

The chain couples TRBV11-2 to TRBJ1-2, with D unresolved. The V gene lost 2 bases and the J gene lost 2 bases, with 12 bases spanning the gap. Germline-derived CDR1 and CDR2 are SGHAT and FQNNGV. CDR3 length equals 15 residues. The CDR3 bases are TGTGCCAGCAGCTTAAGCTGGTTCTCAAACTATGGCTACACCTTC. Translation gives CASSLSWFSNYGYTF.

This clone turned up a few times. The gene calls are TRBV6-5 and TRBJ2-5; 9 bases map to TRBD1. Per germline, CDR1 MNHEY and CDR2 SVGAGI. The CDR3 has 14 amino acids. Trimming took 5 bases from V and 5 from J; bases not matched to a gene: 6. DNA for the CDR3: TGTGCCAGCAGTGAGGGACAGGGTGTGGAGACCCAGTACTTC. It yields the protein CASSEGQGVETQYF.

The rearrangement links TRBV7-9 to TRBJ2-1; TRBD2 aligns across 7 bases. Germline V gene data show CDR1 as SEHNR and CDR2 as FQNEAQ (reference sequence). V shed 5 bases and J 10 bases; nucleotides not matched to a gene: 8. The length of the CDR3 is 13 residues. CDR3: CASSLGEGGEQFF. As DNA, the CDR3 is TGTGCCAGCAGCCTCGGGGAGGGTGGGGAGCAGTTCTTC.

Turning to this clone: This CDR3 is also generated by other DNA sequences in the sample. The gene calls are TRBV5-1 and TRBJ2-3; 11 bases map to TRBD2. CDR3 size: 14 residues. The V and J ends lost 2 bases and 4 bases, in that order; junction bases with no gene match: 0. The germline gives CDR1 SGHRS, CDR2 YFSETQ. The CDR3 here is CASSLLAGADTQYF. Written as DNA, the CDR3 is TGCGCCAGCAGCTTACTAGCGGGGGCAGATACGCAGTATTTT.

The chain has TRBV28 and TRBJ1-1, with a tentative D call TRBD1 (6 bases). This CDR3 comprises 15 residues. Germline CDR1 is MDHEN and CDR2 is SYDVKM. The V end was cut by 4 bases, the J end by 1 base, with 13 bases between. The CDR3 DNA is TGTGCCAGCAGTTGGTCTACAGGGACGAACACTGAAGCTTTCTTT. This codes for CASSWSTGTNTEAFF. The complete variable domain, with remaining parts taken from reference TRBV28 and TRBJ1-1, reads DVKVTQSSRYLVKRTGEKVFLECVQDMDHENMFWYRQDPGLGLRLIYFSYDVKMKEKGDIPEGYSVSREKKERFSLILESASTNQTSMYLCASSWSTGTNTEAFFGQGTRLTVV.

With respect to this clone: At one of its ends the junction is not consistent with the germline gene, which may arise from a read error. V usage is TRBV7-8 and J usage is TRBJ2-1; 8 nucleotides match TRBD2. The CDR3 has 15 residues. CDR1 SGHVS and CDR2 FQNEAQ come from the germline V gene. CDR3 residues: CASRLTSAFYNGQFF. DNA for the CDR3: TGTGCCAGCAGGCTGACTAGCGCGTTCTACAATGGGCAGTTCTTC.

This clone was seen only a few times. CDR3 protein: CASNYEQGRWDTGELFF. The CDR3 bases are TGTGCCAGCAACTATGAACAGGGGCGGTGGGACACCGGGGAGCTGTTTTTT. V usage is TRBV11-2 and J usage is TRBJ2-2, with 7 bases identical to TRBD1. The CDR3 runs to 17 residues. CDR1 and CDR2 from the germline V gene are SGHAT and FQNNGV. J lost 3 bases, V lost 7 bases, and 14 bases had no gene match.

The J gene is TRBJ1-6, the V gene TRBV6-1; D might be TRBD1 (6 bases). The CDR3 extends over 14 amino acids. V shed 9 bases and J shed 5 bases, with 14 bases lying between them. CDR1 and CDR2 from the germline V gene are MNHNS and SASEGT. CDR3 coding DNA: TGTGCCAGATCTCCGGGACAAAATAATTCACCCCTCCACTTT. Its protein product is CARSPGQNNSPLHF.

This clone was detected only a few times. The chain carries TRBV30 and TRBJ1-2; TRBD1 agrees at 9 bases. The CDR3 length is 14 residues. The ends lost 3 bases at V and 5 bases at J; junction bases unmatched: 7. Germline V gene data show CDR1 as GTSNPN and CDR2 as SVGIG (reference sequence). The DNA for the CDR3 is TGTGCCTGGAGAGTGAGGGGACAGGGTTATGGCTACACCTTC. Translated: CAWRVRGQGYGYTF.

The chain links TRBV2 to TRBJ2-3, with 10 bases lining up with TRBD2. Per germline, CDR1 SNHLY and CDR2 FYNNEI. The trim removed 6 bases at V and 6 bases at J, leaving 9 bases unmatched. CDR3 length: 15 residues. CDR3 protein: CASRAYSGRFDTQYF. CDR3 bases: TGTGCCAGCAGAGCATATAGCGGGAGGTTTGATACGCAGTATTTT.

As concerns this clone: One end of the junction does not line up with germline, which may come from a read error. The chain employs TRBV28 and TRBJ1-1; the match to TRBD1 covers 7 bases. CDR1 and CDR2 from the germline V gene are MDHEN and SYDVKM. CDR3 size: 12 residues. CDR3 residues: CASSAGGTETFF. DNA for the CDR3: TGTGCCAGCAGTGCAGGGGGGACTGAAACTTTCTTT.

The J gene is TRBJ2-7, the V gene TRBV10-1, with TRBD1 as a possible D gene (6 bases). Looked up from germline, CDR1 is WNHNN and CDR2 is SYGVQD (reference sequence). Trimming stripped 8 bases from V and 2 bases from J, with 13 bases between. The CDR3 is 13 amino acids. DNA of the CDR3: TGCGCCAGCTCCGGGACACATACCTACGAGCAGTACTTC. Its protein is CASSGTHTYEQYF.

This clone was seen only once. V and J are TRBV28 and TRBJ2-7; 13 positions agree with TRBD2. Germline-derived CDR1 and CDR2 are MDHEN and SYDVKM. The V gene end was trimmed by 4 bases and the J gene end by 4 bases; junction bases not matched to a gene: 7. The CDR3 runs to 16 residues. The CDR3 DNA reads TGTGCCAGCAGTTCAGCCGGGACTAGCGGGATGTACGAGCAGTACTTC. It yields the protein CASSSAGTSGMYEQYF.

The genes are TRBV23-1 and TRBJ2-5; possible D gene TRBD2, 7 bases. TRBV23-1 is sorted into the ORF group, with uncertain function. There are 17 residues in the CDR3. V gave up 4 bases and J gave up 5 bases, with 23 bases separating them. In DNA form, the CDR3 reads TGCGCCAGCAGTCGGGAACGGGGGGCTGAACTTTTGGAGACCCAGTACTTC. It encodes CASSRERGAELLETQYF.

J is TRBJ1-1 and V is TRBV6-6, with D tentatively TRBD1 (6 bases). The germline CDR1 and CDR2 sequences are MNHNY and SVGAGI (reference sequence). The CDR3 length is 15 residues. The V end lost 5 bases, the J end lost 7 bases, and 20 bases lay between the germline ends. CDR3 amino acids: CASSHLGGADGEAFF. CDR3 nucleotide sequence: TGTGCCAGCAGTCACCTAGGGGGAGCAGATGGTGAAGCTTTCTTT.

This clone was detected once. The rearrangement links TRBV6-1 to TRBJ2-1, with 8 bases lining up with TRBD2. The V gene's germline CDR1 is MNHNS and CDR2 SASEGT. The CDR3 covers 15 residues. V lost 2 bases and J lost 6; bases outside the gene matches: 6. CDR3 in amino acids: CASSESGSALNEQFF. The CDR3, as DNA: TGTGCCAGCAGTGAAAGCGGGAGCGCCCTCAATGAGCAGTTCTTC.

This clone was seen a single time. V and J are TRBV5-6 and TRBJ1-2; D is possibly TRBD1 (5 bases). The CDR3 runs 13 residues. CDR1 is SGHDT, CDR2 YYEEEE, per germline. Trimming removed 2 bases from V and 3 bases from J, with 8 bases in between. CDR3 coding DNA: TGTGCCAGCAGCTTCAGGGCTGACTATGGCTACACCTTC. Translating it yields CASSFRADYGYTF.

The CDR3: CASSVVATSGWDNEQFF. The CDR3 coding sequence is TGTGCCAGCAGCGTAGTAGCGACTAGCGGGTGGGACAATGAGCAGTTCTTC. V and J are TRBV9 and TRBJ2-1; the match to TRBD2 covers 10 bases. V shed 0 bases and J 5 bases; nucleotides not matched to a gene: 8. Germline values: CDR1 SGDLS, CDR2 YYNGEE. This CDR3 is 17 amino acids long.

The CDR3 nucleotides read TGCGCCAGCAGCCAAGATTGGGGACAGGGCTACGAGCAGTACTTC. Residues: CASSQDWGQGYEQYF. The chain carries TRBV4-1 and TRBJ2-7, with 9 nucleotides matching TRBD1. The CDR3 has 15 amino acids. From germline, CDR1 is MGHRA and CDR2 YSYEKL. The V segment lost 0 bases and the J segment 3 bases; nucleotides outside the gene matches: 3.

CDR3 residues: CASSQSTGTGDHTGELFF. CDR3 DNA sequence: TGCGCCAGCAGTCAATCGACCGGGACAGGGGATCACACCGGGGAGCTGTTTTTT. The chain joins TRBV23-1 to TRBJ2-2, with 10 bases fitting TRBD1. TRBV23-1 is recorded as an ORF, its role being uncertain. J was trimmed by 3 bases and V by 0 bases; bases with no gene match: 7. CDR3 length: 18 residues.

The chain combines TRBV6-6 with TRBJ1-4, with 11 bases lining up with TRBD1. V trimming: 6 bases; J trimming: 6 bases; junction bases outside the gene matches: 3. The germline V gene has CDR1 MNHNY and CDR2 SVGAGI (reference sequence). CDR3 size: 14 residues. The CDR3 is CASSSGQGDEKLFF. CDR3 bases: TGTGCCAGCAGCTCGGGACAGGGGGATGAAAAACTGTTTTTT.